Given below is one TCR beta chain in context. These data belong to a study of blood T cell repertoires in COVID-19. Whole-study context: The study drew acute and convalescent COVID-19 samples from the United States, Italy and Spain. T cells, B-cell-depleted T cells, or PBMCs supplied cDNA or gDNA.

The authors' processing: Counts of nucleated cells, estimated from reference gene primer amplification, were obtained. Generated by immunoSEQ multiplex PCR, the TCRdb table keeps only in-frame clones and is missing some. From that table come the V and J calls and clone size; the DNA was used to work out D and trimming. This sample carries around 190,000 clones, 82% of them seen once, and the ten largest clones take 6.5% to 9.5%. V lost 3 bases and J 5 bases, leaving 13 bases between the germline ends. Germline V gives CDR1 KGHSH, CDR2 LQKENI. The CDR3 is 15 residues long. The chain recombines TRBV18 with TRBJ1-4, with a possible D match to TRBD1 (6 bases). The clonotype originates from a woman aged 55-70 years with COVID-19, enrolled during active disease. Sequencing used peripheral blood. The CDR3 region has the DNA TGTGCCAGCTCACCCGACAGGACGCAGAATGAAAAACTGTTTTTT. It is translated as CASSPDRTQNEKLFF.